The following is a TCR beta chain sequence with its context. Its specificity is unknown. The data derive from a study of shared clonotypes between healthy human individuals. Findings and caveats of the study: Among several donors, roughly 5% of naive CD4 clonotypes were found in common.

Assay used: immunoSEQ multiplex PCR; TCRdb lists only in-frame clones, some missing. The sample contains approximately 2.3 million clones, about 92% of which appear only once. CDR3 length: 15 residues. Trimming at V came to 4 bases and at J to 3 bases, leaving 5 bases not matched to a gene. The germline CDR1 and CDR2 sequences are LNHDA and SQIVND (reference sequence). Splitting the CD4+ cells yielded a CD45RA+ naive subset and a CD45RA-negative memory subset. The TCR was taken from a young man in good health. Some clones in this sample may be carry-over from other donors' samples. The chain joins TRBV19 to TRBJ2-7; 11 nucleotides match TRBD2. The sequenced material came from naive CD4+ T cells from PBMCs. The subset was: CD45RA+ positively selected. CDR3 residues: CASSTLAGGGYEQYF. CDR3 in DNA: TGTGCCAGTAGTACTCTAGCGGGAGGAGGCTACGAGCAGTACTTC.